The T cell receptor beta chain under discussion was sequenced for a study of OX40 agonist ivuxolimab in advanced cancers. The wider study: From about 20 to 79 years was the age range, with a mean of around 60 years, and roughly 80% were male. Overall study findings and caveats: CD4+ and CD8+ T cells in blood underwent clonal expansion by week 6 at 0.1 to 3.0 mg/kg. CD8+ T cells showed, on average, more clonal expansion than CD4+ cells.

The V gene lost 0 bases and the J gene lost 0 bases, with 2 bases spanning the gap. CDR1 is SGHRS, CDR2 YFSETQ, per germline. CDR3 length: 13 residues. Details on this clone: What it recognizes is unknown. The same CDR3 can be traced to other DNA sequences in this sample.

Samples of blood were obtained at baseline, on cycle 4 day 1, and on cycle 7 day 1. The method was immunoSEQ multiplex PCR; TCRdb's version includes in-frame clones alone and lacks a portion of them. This table has about 70,000 clones, under 90% appearing once. The sequence was collected from an adult with an advanced solid tumor such as melanoma, head and neck, liver or kidney cancer. The chain uses TRBV5-1 and TRBJ2-3; unclear D gene. The sample in question was CD4+ or CD8+ T cells sorted from blood, obtained in a trial of the OX40 agonist ivuxolimab. CDR3 nucleotides: TGCGCCAGCAGCTTGGGCAGCACAGATACGCAGTATTTT. It yields the protein CASSLGSTDTQYF.